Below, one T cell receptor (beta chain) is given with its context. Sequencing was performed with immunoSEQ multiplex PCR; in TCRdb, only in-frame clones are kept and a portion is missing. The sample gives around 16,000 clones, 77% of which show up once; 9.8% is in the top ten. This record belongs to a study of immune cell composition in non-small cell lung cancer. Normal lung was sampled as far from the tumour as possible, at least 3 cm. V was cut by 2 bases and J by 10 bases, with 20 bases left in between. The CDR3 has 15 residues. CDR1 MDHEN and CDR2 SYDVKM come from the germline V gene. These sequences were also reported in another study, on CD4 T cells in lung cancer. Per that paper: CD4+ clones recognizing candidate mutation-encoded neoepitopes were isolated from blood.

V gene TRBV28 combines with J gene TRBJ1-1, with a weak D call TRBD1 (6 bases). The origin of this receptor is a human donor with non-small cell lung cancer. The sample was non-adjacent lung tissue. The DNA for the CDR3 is TGTGCCAGCAGTTTAATGACAGGAGGGACATTTAGAGCTTTCTTT. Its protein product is CASSLMTGGTFRAFF.